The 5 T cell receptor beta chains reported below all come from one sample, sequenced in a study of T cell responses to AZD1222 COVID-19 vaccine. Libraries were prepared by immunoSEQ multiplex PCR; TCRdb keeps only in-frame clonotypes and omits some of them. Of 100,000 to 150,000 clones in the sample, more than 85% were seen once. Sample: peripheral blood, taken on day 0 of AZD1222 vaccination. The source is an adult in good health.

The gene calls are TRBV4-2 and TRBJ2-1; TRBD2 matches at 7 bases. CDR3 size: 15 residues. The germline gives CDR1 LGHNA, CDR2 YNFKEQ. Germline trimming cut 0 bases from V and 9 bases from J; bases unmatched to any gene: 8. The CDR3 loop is CASSQEQEGGREQFF. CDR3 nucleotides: TGTGCCAGCAGCCAAGAACAAGAGGGAGGGCGTGAGCAGTTCTTC.

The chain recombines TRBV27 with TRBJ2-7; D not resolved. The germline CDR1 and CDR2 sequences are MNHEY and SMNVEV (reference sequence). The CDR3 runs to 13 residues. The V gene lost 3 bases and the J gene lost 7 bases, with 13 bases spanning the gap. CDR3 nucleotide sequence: TGTGCCAGCAGTTTCCTCCCAATGGGGGAGCAGTACTTC. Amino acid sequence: CASSFLPMGEQYF.

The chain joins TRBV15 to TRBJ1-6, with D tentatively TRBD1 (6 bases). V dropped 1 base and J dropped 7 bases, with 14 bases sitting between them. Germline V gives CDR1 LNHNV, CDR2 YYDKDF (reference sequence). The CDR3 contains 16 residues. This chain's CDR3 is CATSRVGTIQNSPLHF. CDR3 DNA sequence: TGTGCCACCAGCAGAGTAGGGACAATCCAGAATTCACCCCTCCACTTT.

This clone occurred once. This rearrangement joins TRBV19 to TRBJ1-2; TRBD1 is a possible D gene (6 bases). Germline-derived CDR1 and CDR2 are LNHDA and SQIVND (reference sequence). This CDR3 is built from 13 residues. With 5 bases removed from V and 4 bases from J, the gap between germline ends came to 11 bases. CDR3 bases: TGTGCCAGTAGTCCGGGACACCTCTATGGCTACACCTTC. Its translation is CASSPGHLYGYTF.

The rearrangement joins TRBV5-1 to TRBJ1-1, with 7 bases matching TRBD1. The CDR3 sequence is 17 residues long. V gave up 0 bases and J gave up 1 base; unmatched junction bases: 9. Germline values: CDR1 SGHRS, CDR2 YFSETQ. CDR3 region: CASSLETGLRGNTEAFF. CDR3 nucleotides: TGCGCCAGCAGCTTGGAGACAGGGCTCAGAGGGAACACTGAAGCTTTCTTT.